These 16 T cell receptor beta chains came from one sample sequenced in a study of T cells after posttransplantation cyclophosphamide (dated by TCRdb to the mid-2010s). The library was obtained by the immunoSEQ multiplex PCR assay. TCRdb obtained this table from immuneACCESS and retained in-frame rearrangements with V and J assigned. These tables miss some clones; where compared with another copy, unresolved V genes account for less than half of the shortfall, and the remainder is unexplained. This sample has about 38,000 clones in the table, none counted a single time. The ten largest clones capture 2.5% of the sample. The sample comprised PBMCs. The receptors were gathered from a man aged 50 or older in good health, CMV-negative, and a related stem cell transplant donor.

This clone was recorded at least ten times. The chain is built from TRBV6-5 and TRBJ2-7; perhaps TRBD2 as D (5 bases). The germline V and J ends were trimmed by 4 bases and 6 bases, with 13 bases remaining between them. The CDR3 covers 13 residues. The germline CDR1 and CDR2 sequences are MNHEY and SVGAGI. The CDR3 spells CASSSRTSSEQYF. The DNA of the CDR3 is TGTGCCAGCAGTTCTCGGACTTCTTCCGAGCAGTACTTC.

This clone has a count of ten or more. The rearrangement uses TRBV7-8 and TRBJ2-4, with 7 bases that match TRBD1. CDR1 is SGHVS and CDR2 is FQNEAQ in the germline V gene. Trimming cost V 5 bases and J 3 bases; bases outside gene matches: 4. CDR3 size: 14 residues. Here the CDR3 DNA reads TGTGCCAGCAGCCTCGGGACAGACAAAAACATTCAGTACTTC. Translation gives CASSLGTDKNIQYF.

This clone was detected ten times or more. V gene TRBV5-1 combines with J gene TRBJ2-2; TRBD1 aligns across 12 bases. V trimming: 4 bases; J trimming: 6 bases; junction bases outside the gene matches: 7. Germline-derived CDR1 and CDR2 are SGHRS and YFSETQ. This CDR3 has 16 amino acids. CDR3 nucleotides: TGCGCCAGCAGCCTCCAGGGACAGGGGGCCGCCGGGGAGCTGTTTTTT. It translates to CASSLQGQGAAGELFF. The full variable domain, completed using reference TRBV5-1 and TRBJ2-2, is KAGVTQTPRYLIKTRGQQVTLSCSPISGHRSVSWYQQTPGQGLQFLFEYFSETQRNKGNFPGRFSGRQFSNSRSEMNVSTLELGDSALYLCASSLQGQGAAGELFFGEGSRLTVL.

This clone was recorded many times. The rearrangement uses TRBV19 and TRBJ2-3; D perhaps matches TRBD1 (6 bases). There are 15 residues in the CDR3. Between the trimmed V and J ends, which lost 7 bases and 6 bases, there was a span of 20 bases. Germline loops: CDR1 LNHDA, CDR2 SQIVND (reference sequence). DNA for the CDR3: TGTGCCAGTACACTTTCAGGGGCGCAAAGGGATACGCAGTATTTT. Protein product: CASTLSGAQRDTQYF.

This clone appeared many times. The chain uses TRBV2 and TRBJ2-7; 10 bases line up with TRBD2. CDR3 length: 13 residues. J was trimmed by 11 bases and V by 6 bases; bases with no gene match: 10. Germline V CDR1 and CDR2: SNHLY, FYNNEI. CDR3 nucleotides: TGTGCCAGCAGAGAAAGCGGGAGGGTGGAGAAGTACTTC. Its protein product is CASRESGRVEKYF.

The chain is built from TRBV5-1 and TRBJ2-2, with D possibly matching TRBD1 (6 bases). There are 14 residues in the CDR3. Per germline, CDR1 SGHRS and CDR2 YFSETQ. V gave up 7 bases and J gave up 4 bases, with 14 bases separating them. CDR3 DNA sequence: TGCGCCAGCCGGGACACAATAACCACCGGGGAGCTGTTTTTT. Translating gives CASRDTITTGELFF.

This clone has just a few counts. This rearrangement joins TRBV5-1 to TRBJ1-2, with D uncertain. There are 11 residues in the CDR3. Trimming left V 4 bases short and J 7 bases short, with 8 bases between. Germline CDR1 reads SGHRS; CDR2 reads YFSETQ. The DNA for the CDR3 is TGCGCCAGCAGCGATACGGTTGGCTACACCTTC. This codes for CASSDTVGYTF.

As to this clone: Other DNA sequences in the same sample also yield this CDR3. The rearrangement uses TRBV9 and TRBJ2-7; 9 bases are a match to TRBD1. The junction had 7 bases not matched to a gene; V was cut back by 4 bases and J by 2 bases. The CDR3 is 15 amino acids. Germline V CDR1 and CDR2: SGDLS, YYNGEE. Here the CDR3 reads CASSRGGTGTYEQYF. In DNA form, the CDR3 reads TGTGCCAGCAGCAGGGGGGGGACAGGGACCTACGAGCAGTACTTC.

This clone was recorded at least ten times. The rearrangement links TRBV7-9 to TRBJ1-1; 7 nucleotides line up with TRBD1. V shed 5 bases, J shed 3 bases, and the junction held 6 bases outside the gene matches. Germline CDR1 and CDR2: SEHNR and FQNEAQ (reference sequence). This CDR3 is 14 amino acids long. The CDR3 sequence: CASSTSGQHTEAFF. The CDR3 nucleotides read TGTGCCAGCAGCACCTCGGGACAGCACACTGAAGCTTTCTTT.

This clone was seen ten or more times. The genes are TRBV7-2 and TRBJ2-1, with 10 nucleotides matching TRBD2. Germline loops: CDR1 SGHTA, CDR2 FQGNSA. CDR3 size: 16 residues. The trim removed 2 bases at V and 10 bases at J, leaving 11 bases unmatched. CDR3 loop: CASSLSASGGQGEQFF. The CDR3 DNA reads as TGTGCCAGCAGCTTATCGGCTAGCGGGGGCCAGGGGGAGCAGTTCTTC. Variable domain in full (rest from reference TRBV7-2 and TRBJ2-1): GAGVSQSPSNKVTEKGKDVELRCDPISGHTALYWYRQSLGQGLEFLIYFQGNSAPDKSGLPSDRFSAERTGGSVSTLTIQRTQQEDSAVYLCASSLSASGGQGEQFFGPGTRLTVL.

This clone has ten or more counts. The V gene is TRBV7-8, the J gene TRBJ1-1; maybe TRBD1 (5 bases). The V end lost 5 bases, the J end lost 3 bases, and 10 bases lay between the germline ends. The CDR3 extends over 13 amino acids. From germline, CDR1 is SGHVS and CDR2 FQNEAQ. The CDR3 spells CASSHTGDTEAFF. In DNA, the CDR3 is TGTGCCAGCAGCCATACGGGGGACACTGAAGCTTTCTTT.

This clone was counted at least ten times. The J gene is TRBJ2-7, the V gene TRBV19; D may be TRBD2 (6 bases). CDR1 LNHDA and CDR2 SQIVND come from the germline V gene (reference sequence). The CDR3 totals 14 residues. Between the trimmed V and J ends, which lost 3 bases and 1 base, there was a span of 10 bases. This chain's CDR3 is CASSIGGMSYEQYF. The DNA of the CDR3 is TGTGCCAGTAGTATCGGCGGGATGTCCTACGAGCAGTACTTC.

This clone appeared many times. The CDR3 DNA is TGTGCCAGCAGCTTTGTGGCGGCATATAACACCGGGGAGCTGTTTTTT. Translating it yields CASSFVAAYNTGELFF. The chain links TRBV7-9 to TRBJ2-2; D call uncertain. Trimming removed 3 bases from V and 2 bases from J, with 13 bases in between. The CDR3 has 16 amino acids. The V gene's germline CDR1 is SEHNR and CDR2 FQNEAQ (reference sequence).

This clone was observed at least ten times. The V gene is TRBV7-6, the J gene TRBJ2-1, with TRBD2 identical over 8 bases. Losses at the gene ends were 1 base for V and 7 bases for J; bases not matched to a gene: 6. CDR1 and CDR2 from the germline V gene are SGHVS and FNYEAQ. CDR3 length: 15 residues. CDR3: CASSLGVAGINEQFF. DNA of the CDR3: TGTGCCAGCAGCTTAGGGGTAGCGGGGATAAATGAGCAGTTCTTC.

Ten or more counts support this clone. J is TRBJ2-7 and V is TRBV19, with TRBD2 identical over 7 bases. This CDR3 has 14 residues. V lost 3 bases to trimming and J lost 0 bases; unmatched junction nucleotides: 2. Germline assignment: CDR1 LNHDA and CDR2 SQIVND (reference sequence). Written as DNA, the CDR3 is TGTGCCAGTAGTATCGGCGGGAGCTCCTACGAGCAGTACTTC. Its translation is CASSIGGSSYEQYF. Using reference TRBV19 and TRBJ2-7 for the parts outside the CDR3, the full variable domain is DGGITQSPKYLFRKEGQNVTLSCEQNLNHDAMYWYRQDPGQGLRLIYYSQIVNDFQKGDIAEGYSVSREKKESFPLTVTSAQKNPTAFYLCASSIGGSSYEQYFGPGTRLTVT.

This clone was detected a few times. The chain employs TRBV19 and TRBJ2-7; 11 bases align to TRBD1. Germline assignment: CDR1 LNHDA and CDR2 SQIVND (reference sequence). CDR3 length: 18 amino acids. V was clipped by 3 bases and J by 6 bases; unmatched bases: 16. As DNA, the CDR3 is TGTGCCAGTAGTATTTTTTGGACAGGGGGCGCTGGGGTCGTCGAGCAGTACTTC. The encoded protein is CASSIFWTGGAGVVEQYF.